The table lists the clone carrying this T cell receptor (beta chain) with a few counts. The CDR3 has 16 residues. The ends were cut back, 2 bases at V and 3 bases at J, with 17 bases in the middle. Per germline, CDR1 SGHRS and CDR2 YFSETQ. There were TCR beta CDR3 regions amplified from RNA transcripts. TCR CDR3 underwent first-round RT-PCR with the HTBI primer set. TCRdb independently ran MiXCR on the multiplex PCR reads; one entry per CDR3 protein. The sample lists about 280,000 distinct CDR3 sequences, 20% to 25% occurring once. These data are taken from a study of T cells in Graves' hyperthyroidism and ophthalmopathy.

The specimen sequenced was blood. The TCR was taken from a man between 35 and 55 years old with Graves' hyperthyroidism that later progressed to Graves' ophthalmopathy. The rearrangement uses TRBV5-1 and TRBJ1-2, with unresolved D. The CDR3 nucleotides read TGCGCCAGCAGCTTTGATTCAGGCTCCTCTGACTATGGCTACACCTTC. Protein sequence: CASSFDSGSSDYGYTF. The variable domain in full, completed from reference TRBV5-1 and TRBJ1-2, reads KAGVTQTPRYLIKTRGQQVTLSCSPISGHRSVSWYQQTPGQGLQFLFEYFSETQRNKGNFPGRFSGRQFSNSRSEMNVSTLELGDSALYLCASSFDSGSSDYGYTFGSGTRLTVV.